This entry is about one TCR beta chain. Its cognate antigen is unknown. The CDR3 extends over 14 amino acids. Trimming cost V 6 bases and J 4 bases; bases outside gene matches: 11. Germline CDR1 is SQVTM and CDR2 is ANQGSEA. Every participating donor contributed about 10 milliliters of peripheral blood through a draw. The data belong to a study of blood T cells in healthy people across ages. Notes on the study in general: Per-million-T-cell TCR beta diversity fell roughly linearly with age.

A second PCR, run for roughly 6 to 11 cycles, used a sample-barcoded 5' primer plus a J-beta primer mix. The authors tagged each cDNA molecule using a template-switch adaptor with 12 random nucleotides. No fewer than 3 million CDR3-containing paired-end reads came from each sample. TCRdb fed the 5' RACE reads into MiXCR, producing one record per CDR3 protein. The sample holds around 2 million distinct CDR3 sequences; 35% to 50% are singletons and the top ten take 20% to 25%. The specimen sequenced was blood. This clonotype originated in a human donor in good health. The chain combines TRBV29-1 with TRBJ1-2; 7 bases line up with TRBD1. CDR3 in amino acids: CSVLIREGAYGYTF. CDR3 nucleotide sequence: TGCAGCGTGCTAATTAGGGAGGGGGCCTATGGCTACACCTTC.